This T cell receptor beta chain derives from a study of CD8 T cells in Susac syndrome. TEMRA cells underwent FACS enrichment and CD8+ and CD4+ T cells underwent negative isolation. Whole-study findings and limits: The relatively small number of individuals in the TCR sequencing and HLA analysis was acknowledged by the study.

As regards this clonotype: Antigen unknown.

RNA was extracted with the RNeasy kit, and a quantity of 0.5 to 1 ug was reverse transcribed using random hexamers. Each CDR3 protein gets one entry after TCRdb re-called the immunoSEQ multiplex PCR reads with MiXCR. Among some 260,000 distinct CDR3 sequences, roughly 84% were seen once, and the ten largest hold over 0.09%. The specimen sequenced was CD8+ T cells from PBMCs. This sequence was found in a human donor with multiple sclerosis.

In DNA form, the CDR3 reads TGTGCCAGCAGTTACTCCACTAGCGGAATGACCTACGAGCAGTACTTC. Translated: CASSYSTSGMTYEQYF. This chain connects TRBV6-5 to TRBJ2-7, with 8 bases matching TRBD2. Germline CDR1 MNHEY, CDR2 SVGAGI. V trimming: 0 bases; J trimming: 2 bases; junction bases outside the gene matches: 6. The CDR3 covers 16 residues.